This passage covers 19 T cell receptor beta chains from one sample sequenced in a study of identical twins. In TCRdb, the 5' RACE reads were re-called with MiXCR into one record per CDR3 protein. The table lists under 250,000 distinct CDR3 sequences, about 12% of them singletons. These data also formed part of another study, on yellow fever vaccine responses in identical twins.

Material: memory (CD45RO+) T cells sorted from blood. The receptors stem from a young woman in good health.

This chain joins TRBV28 and TRBJ2-3, with 11 bases lining up with TRBD2. Trimming removed 3 bases from V and 5 bases from J; junction bases left unmatched: 4. Germline CDR1 MDHEN, CDR2 SYDVKM. The CDR3 covers 15 residues. The CDR3 region has the DNA TGTGCCAGCAGTTTTAGCGGGAGGGCTGAAGATACGCAGTATTTT. As protein: CASSFSGRAEDTQYF.

The genes are TRBV27 and TRBJ1-2; TRBD1 matches 9 bases. Germline V gives CDR1 MNHEY, CDR2 SMNVEV (reference sequence). V shed 5 bases and J 1 base; nucleotides not matched to a gene: 5. CDR3 size: 15 residues. CDR3 loop: CASSAGTGSNYGYTF. CDR3 DNA: TGTGCCAGCAGTGCCGGGACAGGGAGTAACTATGGCTACACCTTC.

This clonotype showed up just a few times. V and J are TRBV6-1 and TRBJ2-1; 8 nucleotides agree with TRBD1. V dropped 9 bases and J dropped 4; count of bases not matched to a gene: 8. The CDR3 length is 14 residues. Germline V gene data show CDR1 as MNHNS and CDR2 as SASEGT. The CDR3 region has the DNA TGTGCCAGTCATACCGGGACAGGTTACAATGAGCAGTTCTTC. Amino acid sequence: CASHTGTGYNEQFF.

At least ten counts were recorded for this clonotype. This rearrangement joins TRBV5-1 to TRBJ2-7; the D call may be TRBD1 or TRBD2 (5 bases each). Trimming took 0 bases from V and 4 from J, leaving 8 bases between them. The germline CDR1 and CDR2 sequences are SGHRS and YFSETQ. The CDR3 extends over 13 amino acids. CDR3 DNA: TGCGCCAGCAGCTTGGAAGAGGGGTACGAGCAGTACTTC. Translated: CASSLEEGYEQYF.

The chain links TRBV12-3 or TRBV12-4 to TRBJ1-1; D remains unclear. The V and J ends lost 4 bases and 0 bases respectively, with 6 bases between them. This CDR3 spans 13 amino acids. In DNA, the CDR3 is TGTGCCAGCAGTTCCCACCTGAACACTGAAGCTTTCTTT. Translating gives CASSSHLNTEAFF.

This clonotype came up a few times. One end of the junction does not line up with germline, which may come from a read error. The rearrangement joins TRBV18 to TRBJ2-7; 7 bases map to TRBD1. Per germline, CDR1 KGHSH and CDR2 LQKENI. This CDR3 comprises 12 residues. Written as DNA, the CDR3 is TGTGCCAGCTCACCCGCAGGACAGGTAACCTCCTTC. This sequence encodes CASSPAGQVTSF.

The chain has TRBV20-1 and TRBJ2-5; 9 nucleotides line up with TRBD1. Looked up from germline, CDR1 is DFQATT and CDR2 is SNEGSKA (reference sequence). The CDR3 sequence is 12 residues long. Losses at the gene ends were 5 bases for V and 9 bases for J; bases not matched to a gene: 7. The CDR3 region is CSAGRQGVSQYF. The DNA of the CDR3 is TGCAGTGCTGGAAGACAGGGGGTGTCCCAGTACTTC.

The CDR3 region is CASSLGSGSMNTEAFF. The CDR3 DNA sequence: TGCGCCAGCAGCTTGGGCTCGGGGTCCATGAACACTGAAGCTTTCTTT. The rearrangement uses TRBV5-1 and TRBJ1-1; unclear D gene. Trimming shortened V by 0 bases and J by 0 bases, and 12 bases separated the two germline ends. Germline CDR1 SGHRS, CDR2 YFSETQ. This CDR3 comprises 16 residues.

This chain connects TRBV2 to TRBJ2-2, with 11 bases identical to TRBD1. This CDR3 is 19 amino acids long. CDR1 and CDR2 from the germline V gene are SNHLY and FYNNEI. V trimming: 11 bases; J trimming: 5 bases; junction bases outside the gene matches: 22. The CDR3 DNA is TGTGCCTTCTGTTCCAAACCTCCCGGGACAGGGGGGAGGACCGGGGAGCTGTTTTTT. Its translation: CAFCSKPPGTGGRTGELFF.

This clonotype was recorded at least ten times. The chain combines TRBV10-3 with TRBJ2-1, with a weak D call TRBD1 (7 bases). The CDR3 covers 14 residues. Trimming stripped 7 bases from V and 3 bases from J, with 13 bases between. Germline V gene lookup returns CDR1 ENHRY and CDR2 SYGVKD. The CDR3 DNA reads TGTGCCATCACCGGGGGACAGAACTACAATGAGCAGTTCTTC. It translates to CAITGGQNYNEQFF.

This chain links TRBV7-2 with TRBJ2-3; 10 nucleotides align to TRBD1. CDR1 is SGHTA, CDR2 FQGNSA, per germline. Unmatched junction bases numbered 10, after V lost 5 bases and J lost 5 bases. The CDR3 consists of 16 residues. The CDR3 sequence is CASSRTNGQGVDTQYF. CDR3 in DNA: TGTGCCAGCAGCCGTACGAATGGACAGGGGGTAGATACGCAGTATTTT. Based on the CDR3 plus reference TRBV7-2 and TRBJ2-3, the full variable domain is GAGVSQSPSNKVTEKGKDVELRCDPISGHTALYWYRQSLGQGLEFLIYFQGNSAPDKSGLPSDRFSAERTGGSVSTLTIQRTQQEDSAVYLCASSRTNGQGVDTQYFGPGTRLTVL.

J is TRBJ2-1 and V is TRBV6-1, with TRBD1 identical over 7 bases. The CDR3 consists of 13 residues. J lost 6 bases, V lost 4 bases, and 3 bases had no gene match. The germline CDR1 and CDR2 sequences are MNHNS and SASEGT. The CDR3 DNA follows: TGTGCCAGCAGTGGACAGGGCGGCAATGAGCAGTTCTTC. Its translation: CASSGQGGNEQFF.

This clonotype showed up just a few times. DNA of the CDR3: TGTGCCAGCAGCCCGGCCGGGCCGGCCAACTATGGCTACACCTTC. Protein: CASSPAGPANYGYTF. This chain uses TRBV7-9 with TRBJ1-2; D unclear. The V end lost 5 bases, the J end lost 2 bases, and 15 bases lay between the germline ends. From germline, CDR1 is SEHNR and CDR2 FQNEAQ (reference sequence). This CDR3 region has 15 residues.

At least ten counts were recorded for this clonotype. V usage is TRBV20-1 and J usage is TRBJ2-7, with 9 nucleotides matching TRBD1. The CDR3 is made up of 14 amino acids. Losses at the gene ends were 6 bases for V and 1 base for J; bases not matched to a gene: 7. The germline CDR1 and CDR2 sequences are DFQATT and SNEGSKA (reference sequence). DNA for the CDR3: TGCAGTGCCACCGGGACAGGGTCATCCTACGAGCAGTACTTC. It specifies CSATGTGSSYEQYF.

At least ten counts were recorded for this clonotype. This chain links TRBV11-2 with TRBJ2-2, with 8 bases lining up with TRBD1. This CDR3 has 17 amino acids. Per germline, CDR1 SGHAT and CDR2 FQNNGV. V lost 5 bases, J lost 1 base, and 9 bases stayed unmatched. In nucleotides, the CDR3 is TGTGCCAGCAGCATAAGAGGACAGGGCCGGAACACCGGGGAGCTGTTTTTT. Protein product: CASSIRGQGRNTGELFF.

This clonotype was found a few times. This chain links TRBV7-2 with TRBJ2-5; TRBD1 or TRBD2 may be the D gene (5 bases each). Germline V gives CDR1 SGHTA, CDR2 FQGNSA. CDR3 size: 14 residues. The V end was cut by 5 bases, the J end by 6 bases, with 16 bases between. The CDR3 is CASSPRRELKTQYF. Written as DNA, the CDR3 is TGTGCCAGCAGCCCCCGCAGGGAGTTGAAGACCCAGTACTTC.

V is TRBV6-2 or TRBV6-3 and J is TRBJ2-7, with 9 nucleotides matching TRBD2. The CDR3 spans 14 residues. Unmatched junction bases numbered 8, after V lost 7 bases and J lost 4 bases. The germline V gene encodes CDR1 MNHEY and CDR2 SVGEGT. The CDR3 sequence is CASTIAGVRYEQYF. Written as DNA, the CDR3 is TGTGCCAGCACCATAGCGGGAGTTCGGTACGAGCAGTACTTC.

The chain has TRBV27 and TRBJ2-5; D not resolved. V was pared by 3 bases and J by 4 bases, with 12 bases between. Per the germline V gene, CDR1 is MNHEY and CDR2 is SMNVEV (reference sequence). This CDR3 comprises 14 residues. DNA for the CDR3: TGTGCCAGCAGTTTCGGCCGAGCAATAGAGACCCAGTACTTC. As protein: CASSFGRAIETQYF.

This clonotype was detected a few times. The chain recombines TRBV6-1 with TRBJ1-5; no definite D call. Trimming removed 7 bases from V and 0 bases from J, with 13 bases in between. Germline V gene lookup returns CDR1 MNHNS and CDR2 SASEGT. The CDR3 runs 15 residues. The CDR3 DNA reads as TGTGCCAGCATGGGGAACCAAGGTAGCAATCAGCCCCAGCATTTT. Translated: CASMGNQGSNQPQHF.